What follows describes a single T cell receptor (beta chain). This sample was included in a study of blood T cell repertoires in COVID-19. Measured with immunoSEQ multiplex PCR; TCRdb has only the in-frame clones, and not every one. This sample has 200,000 to 250,000 clones, with 85% to 95% found just once. V was clipped by 2 bases and J by 8 bases, with 7 bases between them. CDR3 length: 13 residues. The TCR comes from a man aged 25 to 40 with COVID-19, enrolled during active disease. Material for sequencing was peripheral blood. The V gene is TRBV12-3 or TRBV12-4, the J gene TRBJ1-6; D remains unclear. The CDR3 coding sequence is TGTGCCAGCAGTTTACCGGGAGATTCACCCCTCCACTTT. Translated, it gives CASSLPGDSPLHF.